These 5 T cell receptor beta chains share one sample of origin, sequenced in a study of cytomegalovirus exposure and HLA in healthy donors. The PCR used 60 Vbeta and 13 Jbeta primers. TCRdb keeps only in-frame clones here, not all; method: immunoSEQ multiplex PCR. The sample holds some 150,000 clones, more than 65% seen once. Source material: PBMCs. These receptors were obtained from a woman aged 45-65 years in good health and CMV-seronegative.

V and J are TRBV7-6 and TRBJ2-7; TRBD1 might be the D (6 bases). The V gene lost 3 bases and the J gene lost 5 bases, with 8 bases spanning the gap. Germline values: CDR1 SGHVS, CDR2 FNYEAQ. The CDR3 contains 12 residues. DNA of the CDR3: TGTGCCAGCAGCTTTAACAGGGACGAGCAGTACTTC. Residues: CASSFNRDEQYF.

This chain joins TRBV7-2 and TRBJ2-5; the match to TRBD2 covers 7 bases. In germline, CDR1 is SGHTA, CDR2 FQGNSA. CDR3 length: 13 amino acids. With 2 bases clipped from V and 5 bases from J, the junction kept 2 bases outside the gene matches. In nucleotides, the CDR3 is TGTGCCAGCAGCTTACGCGGGGGTGAGACCCAGTACTTC. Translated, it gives CASSLRGGETQYF. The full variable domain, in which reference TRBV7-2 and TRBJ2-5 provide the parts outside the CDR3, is GAGVSQSPSNKVTEKGKDVELRCDPISGHTALYWYRQSLGQGLEFLIYFQGNSAPDKSGLPSDRFSAERTGGSVSTLTIQRTQQEDSAVYLCASSLRGGETQYFGPGTRLLVL.

The CDR3: CASSPGTGGSLSNQPQHF. The DNA for the CDR3 is TGTGCCAGCTCACCAGGGACAGGGGGCAGCTTGAGCAATCAGCCCCAGCATTTT. The chain couples TRBV18 to TRBJ1-5; 12 nucleotides agree with TRBD1. V gave up 2 bases and J gave up 1 base; unmatched junction bases: 6. Per germline, CDR1 KGHSH and CDR2 LQKENI. The CDR3 consists of 18 residues.

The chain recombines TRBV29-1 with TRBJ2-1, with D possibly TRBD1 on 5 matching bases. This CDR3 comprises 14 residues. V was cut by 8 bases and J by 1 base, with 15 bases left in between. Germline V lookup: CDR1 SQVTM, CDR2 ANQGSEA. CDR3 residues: CSSTGAVSYNEQFF. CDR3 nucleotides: TGCAGCTCAACTGGGGCGGTTTCCTACAATGAGCAGTTCTTC.

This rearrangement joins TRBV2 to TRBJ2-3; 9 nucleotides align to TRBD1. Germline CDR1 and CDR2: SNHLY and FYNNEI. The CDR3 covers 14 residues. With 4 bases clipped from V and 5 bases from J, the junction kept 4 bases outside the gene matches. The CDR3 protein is CASSGQGVLDTQYF. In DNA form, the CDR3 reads TGTGCCAGCAGTGGACAGGGGGTTCTAGATACGCAGTATTTT.